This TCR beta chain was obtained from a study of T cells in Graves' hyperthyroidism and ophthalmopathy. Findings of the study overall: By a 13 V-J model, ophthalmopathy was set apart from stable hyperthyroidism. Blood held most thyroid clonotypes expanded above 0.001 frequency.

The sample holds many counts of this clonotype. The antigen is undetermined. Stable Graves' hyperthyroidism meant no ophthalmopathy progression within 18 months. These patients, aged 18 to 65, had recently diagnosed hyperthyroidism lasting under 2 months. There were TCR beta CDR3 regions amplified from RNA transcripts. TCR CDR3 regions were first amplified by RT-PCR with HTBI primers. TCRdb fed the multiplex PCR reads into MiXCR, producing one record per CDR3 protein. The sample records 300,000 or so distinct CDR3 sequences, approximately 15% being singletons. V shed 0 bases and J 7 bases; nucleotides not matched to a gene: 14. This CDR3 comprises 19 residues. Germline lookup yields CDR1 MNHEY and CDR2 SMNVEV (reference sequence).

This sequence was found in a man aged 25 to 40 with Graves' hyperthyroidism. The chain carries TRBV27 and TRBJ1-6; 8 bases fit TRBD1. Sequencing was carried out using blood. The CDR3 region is CASSLSVAAGGGQNSPLHF. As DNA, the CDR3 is TGTGCCAGCAGTTTATCGGTGGCGGCAGGGGGCGGCCAGAATTCACCCCTCCACTTT.